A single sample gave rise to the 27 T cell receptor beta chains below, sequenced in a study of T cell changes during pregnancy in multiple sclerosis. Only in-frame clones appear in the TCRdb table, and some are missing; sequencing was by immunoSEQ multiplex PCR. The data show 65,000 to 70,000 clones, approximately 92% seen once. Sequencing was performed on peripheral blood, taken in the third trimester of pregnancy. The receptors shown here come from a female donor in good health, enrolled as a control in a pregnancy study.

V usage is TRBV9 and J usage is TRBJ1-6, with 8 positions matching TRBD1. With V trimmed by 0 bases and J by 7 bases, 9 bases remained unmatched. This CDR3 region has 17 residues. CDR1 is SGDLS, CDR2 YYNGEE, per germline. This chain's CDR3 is CASSVGGATGGNSPLHF. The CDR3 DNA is TGTGCCAGCAGCGTAGGGGGGGCAACAGGGGGGAATTCACCCCTCCACTTT.

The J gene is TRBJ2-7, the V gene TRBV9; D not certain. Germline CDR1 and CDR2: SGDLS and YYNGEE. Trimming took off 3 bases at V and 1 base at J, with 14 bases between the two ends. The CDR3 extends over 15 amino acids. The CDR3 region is CASSASPGTSYEQYF. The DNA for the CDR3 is TGTGCCAGCAGCGCCTCCCCAGGCACGTCCTACGAGCAGTACTTC.

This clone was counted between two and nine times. The CDR3 loop is CASSLRLPGGRNWYEQYF. The CDR3 bases are TGTGCCAGCAGTTTAAGACTCCCGGGCGGGAGAAATTGGTACGAGCAGTACTTC. V and J are TRBV27 and TRBJ2-7; 7 bases map to TRBD2. The CDR3 length is 18 residues. Trimming removed 2 bases from V and 4 bases from J; junction bases left unmatched: 17. CDR1 is MNHEY, CDR2 SMNVEV, per germline (reference sequence).

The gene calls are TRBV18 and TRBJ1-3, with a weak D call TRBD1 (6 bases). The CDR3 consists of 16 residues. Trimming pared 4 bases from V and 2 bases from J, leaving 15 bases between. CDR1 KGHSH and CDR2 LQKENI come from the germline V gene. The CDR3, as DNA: TGTGCCAGCTCACAGTCAGAACAGGGAGCTGGAAACACCATATATTTT. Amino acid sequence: CASSQSEQGAGNTIYF.

The CDR3 region has the DNA TGTGCCAGCAGTTTCCAAGATAGTTTTGGTGAGCAGTTCTTC. It is translated as CASSFQDSFGEQFF. The rearrangement uses TRBV27 and TRBJ2-1; D uncertain. In germline, CDR1 is MNHEY, CDR2 SMNVEV (reference sequence). V was pared by 3 bases and J by 9 bases, with 15 bases between. The CDR3 extends over 14 amino acids.

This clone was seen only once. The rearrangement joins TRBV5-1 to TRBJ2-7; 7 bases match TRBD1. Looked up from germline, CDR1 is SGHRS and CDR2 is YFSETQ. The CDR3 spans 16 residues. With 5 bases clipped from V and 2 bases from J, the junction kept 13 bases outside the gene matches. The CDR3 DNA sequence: TGCGCCAGCAGTTATCTAACAGGGGATGGGACCTACGAGCAGTACTTC. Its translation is CASSYLTGDGTYEQYF.

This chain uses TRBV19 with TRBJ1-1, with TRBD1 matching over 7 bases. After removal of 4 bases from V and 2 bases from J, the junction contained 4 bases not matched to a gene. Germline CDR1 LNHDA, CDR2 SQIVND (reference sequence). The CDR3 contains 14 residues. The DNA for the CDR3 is TGTGCCAGTAGTACGGGACAGTTCAACACTGAAGCTTTCTTT. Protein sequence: CASSTGQFNTEAFF.

The DNA of the CDR3 is TGTGCCAGCAGACTGACAGGGATGGGTGCCGGGGAGCTGTTTTTT. Translated: CASRLTGMGAGELFF. This rearrangement joins TRBV6-5 to TRBJ2-2, with 7 bases matching TRBD1. The CDR3 is 15 residues long. Losses at the gene ends were 6 bases for V and 6 bases for J; bases not matched to a gene: 10. Germline V gene lookup returns CDR1 MNHEY and CDR2 SVGAGI.

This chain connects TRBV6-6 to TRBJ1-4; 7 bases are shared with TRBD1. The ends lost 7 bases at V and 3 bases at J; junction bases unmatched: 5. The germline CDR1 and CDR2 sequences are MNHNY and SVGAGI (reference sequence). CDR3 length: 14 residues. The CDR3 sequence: CASNLGGSNEKLFF. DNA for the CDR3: TGTGCCAGCAACCTAGGGGGCTCTAATGAAAAACTGTTTTTT.

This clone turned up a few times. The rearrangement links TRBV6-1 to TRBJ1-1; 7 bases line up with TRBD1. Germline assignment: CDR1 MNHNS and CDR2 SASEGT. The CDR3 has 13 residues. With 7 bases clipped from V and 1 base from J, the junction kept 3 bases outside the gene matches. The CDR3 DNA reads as TGTGCCAGCAAGGGACAGTCGAACACTGAAGCTTTCTTT. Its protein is CASKGQSNTEAFF.

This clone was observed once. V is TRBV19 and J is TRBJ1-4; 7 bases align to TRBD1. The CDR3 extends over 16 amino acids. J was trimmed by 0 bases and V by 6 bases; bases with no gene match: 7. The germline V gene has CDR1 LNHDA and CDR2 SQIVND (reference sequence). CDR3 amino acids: CASRDRQTATNEKLFF. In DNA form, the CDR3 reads TGTGCCAGTAGGGACAGGCAAACTGCAACTAATGAAAAACTGTTTTTT.

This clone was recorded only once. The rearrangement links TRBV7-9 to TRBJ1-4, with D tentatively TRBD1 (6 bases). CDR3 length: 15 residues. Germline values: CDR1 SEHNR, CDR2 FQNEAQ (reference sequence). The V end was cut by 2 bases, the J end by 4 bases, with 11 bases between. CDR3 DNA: TGTGCCAGCAGCTTACTCGGACAGAATAATGAAAAACTGTTTTTT. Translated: CASSLLGQNNEKLFF.

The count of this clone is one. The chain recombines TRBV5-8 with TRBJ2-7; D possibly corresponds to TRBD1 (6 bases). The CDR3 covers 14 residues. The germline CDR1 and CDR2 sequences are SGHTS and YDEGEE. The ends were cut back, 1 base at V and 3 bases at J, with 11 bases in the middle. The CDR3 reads CASSLRQAGYEQYF. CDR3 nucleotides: TGTGCCAGCAGCTTGCGACAGGCGGGCTACGAGCAGTACTTC.

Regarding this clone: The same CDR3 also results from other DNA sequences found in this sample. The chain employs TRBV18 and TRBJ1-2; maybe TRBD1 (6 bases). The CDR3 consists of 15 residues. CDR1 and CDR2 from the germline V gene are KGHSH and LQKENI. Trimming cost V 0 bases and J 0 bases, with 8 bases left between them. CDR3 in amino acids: CASSPPGQTNYGYTF. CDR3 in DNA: TGTGCCAGCTCACCACCAGGACAGACTAACTATGGCTACACCTTC.

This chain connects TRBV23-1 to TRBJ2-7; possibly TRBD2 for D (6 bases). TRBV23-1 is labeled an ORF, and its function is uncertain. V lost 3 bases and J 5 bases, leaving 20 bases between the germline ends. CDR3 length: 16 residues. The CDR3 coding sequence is TGCGCCAGCAGTCAGGAAGAGGGGAGGAAGGTCCACGAGCAGTACTTC. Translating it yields CASSQEEGRKVHEQYF.

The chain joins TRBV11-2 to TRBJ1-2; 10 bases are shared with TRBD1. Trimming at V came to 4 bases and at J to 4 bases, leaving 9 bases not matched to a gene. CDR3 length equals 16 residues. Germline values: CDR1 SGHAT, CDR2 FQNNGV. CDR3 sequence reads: CASSSEDRGQSYGYTF. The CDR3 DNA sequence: TGTGCCAGCAGCTCCGAAGACAGGGGGCAAAGCTATGGCTACACCTTC.

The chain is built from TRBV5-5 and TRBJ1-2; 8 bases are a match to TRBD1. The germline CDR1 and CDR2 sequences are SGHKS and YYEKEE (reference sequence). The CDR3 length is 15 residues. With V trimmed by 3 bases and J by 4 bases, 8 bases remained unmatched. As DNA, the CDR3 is TGTGCCAGCAGCTCCCTTTCGGGACAGGTCTATGGCTACACCTTC. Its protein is CASSSLSGQVYGYTF.

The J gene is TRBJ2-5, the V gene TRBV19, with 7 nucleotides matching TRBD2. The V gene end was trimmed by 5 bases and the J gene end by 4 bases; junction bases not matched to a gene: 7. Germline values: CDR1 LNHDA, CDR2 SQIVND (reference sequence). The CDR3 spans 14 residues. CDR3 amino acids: CASSARAGIETQYF. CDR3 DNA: TGTGCCAGTAGTGCCCGAGCGGGGATAGAGACCCAGTACTTC.

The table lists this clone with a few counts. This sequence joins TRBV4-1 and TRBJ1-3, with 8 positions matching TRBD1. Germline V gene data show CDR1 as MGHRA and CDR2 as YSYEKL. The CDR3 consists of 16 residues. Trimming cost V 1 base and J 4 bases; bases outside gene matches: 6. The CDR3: CASSQADRARGNTIYF. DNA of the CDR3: TGCGCCAGCAGCCAAGCGGACAGGGCGCGGGGAAACACCATATATTTT.

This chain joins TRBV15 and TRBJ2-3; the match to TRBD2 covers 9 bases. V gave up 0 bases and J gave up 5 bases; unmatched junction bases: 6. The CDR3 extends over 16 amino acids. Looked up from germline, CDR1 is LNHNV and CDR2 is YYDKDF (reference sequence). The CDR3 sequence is CATSRDLLAGEDTQYF. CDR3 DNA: TGTGCCACCAGCAGAGATCTCTTAGCGGGAGAAGATACGCAGTATTTT.

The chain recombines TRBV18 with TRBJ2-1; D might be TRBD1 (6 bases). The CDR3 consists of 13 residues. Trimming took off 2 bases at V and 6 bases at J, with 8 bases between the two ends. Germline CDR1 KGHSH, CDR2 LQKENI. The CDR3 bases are TGTGCCAGCTCACCATCGGACAGCAATGAGCAGTTCTTC. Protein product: CASSPSDSNEQFF.

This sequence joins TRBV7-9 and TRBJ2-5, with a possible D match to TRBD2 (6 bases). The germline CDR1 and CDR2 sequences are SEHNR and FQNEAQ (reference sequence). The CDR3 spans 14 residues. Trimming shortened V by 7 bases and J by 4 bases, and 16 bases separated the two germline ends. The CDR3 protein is CASTVAVQTETQYF. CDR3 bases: TGTGCCAGCACCGTAGCGGTACAGACAGAGACCCAGTACTTC.

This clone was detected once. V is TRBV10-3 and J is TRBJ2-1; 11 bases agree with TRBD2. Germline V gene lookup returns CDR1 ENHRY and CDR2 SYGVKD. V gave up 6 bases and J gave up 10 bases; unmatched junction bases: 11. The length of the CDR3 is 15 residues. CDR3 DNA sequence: TGTGCCATCAGCCCACTAGCGGGAGCATCCGGGGAGCAGTTCTTC. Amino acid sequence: CAISPLAGASGEQFF.

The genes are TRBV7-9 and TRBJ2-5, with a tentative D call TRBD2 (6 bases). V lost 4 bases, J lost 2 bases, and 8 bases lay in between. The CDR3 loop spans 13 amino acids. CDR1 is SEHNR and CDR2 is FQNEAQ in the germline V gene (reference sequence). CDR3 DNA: TGTGCCAGCAGCTGGGGGGTACAAGAGACCCAGTACTTC. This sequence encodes CASSWGVQETQYF.

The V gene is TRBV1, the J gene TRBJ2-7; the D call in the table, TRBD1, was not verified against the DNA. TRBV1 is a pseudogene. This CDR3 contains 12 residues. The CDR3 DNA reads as TGCACCAGATGCAGGGGGCCAGACGAGCAGTACTTC. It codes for CTRCRGPDEQYF.

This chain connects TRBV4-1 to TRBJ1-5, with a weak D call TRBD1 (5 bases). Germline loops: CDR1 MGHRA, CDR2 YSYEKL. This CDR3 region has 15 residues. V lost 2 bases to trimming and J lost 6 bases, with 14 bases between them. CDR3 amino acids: CASSQREGRPQPQHF. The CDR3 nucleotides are TGCGCCAGCAGCCAACGGGAGGGGCGTCCTCAGCCCCAGCATTTT.

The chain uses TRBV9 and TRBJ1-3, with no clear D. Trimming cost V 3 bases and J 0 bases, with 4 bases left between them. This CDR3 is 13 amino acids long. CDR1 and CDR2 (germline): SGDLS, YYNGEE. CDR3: CASSASSGNTIYF. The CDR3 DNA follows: TGTGCCAGCAGCGCCAGCTCTGGAAACACCATATATTTT.